The rows below give T cell receptor beta chains drawn from one sample of a study of Ad26.COV2.S vaccination and SARS-CoV-2 variants. Here immunoSEQ multiplex PCR was the method, and the copy in TCRdb shows in-frame clones only, minus some. The sample lists 350,000 to 400,000 clones; approximately 90% were seen once. The source was peripheral blood, collected in a trial of Ad26.COV2.S vaccine versus placebo. These receptors all stem from a person aged 18-60 years who received the Ad26.COV2.S COVID-19 vaccine or a placebo. The CDR3 runs from the conserved cysteine through the conserved F or W. Each record gives: J gene, clone size, V gene, D gene, CDR3 DNA, CDR3 protein. D genes are given only for firm matches. The listing skips clone size in some rows; elsewhere it reads once, few, many or a size class.

TRBJ2-5 . TRBV7-8 . TGTGCCAGCAGCCGAGGACAGATCTCCTCCACAGAGACCCAGTACTTC CASSRGQISSTETQYF
TRBJ1-2 . TRBV14 . TGTGCCAGCAGCCAACCGGGAGAAGGGATCACCTATGGCTACACCTTC CASSQPGEGITYGYTF
TRBJ2-7 . TRBV2 TRBD1 TGTGCCAGCAGCGGGGACAGGAGCTCCTACGAGCAGTACTTC CASSGDRSSYEQYF
TRBJ2-2 . TRBV4-1 TRBD2 TGCGCCAGCAGACACGTAGCGGGTCGGAACACCGGGGAGCTGTTTTTT CASRHVAGRNTGELFF
TRBJ2-3 . TRBV27 TRBD2 TGTGCCAGCAAAGCGGGGGGTTCCAGAGATACGCAGTATTTT CASKAGGSRDTQYF
TRBJ1-6 few TRBV27 . TGTGCCAGCAGTTTTGTGGCGGCGGGCCTGCATTCACCCCTCCACTTT CASSFVAAGLHSPLHF
TRBJ1-3 . TRBV11-2 . TGTGCCAGCAGCCCCTTGACTGCTCGCTCTGGAAACACCATATATTTT CASSPLTARSGNTIYF
TRBJ2-4 . TRBV5-6 . TGTGCCAGCAGCTTTTATCAGACCAAAAACATTCAGTACTTC CASSFYQTKNIQYF
TRBJ2-7 . TRBV5-4 TRBD1 TGTGCCAGCAGCTTACCGGGACAGGGATATGAGCAGTACTTC CASSLPGQGYEQYF
TRBJ2-7 . TRBV6-5 TRBD1 TGTGCCAGCAGTAGGACAGGGAATCACGAGCAGTACTTC CASSRTGNHEQYF
TRBJ1-2 . TRBV29-1 TRBD1 TGCAGCGTTGATGACAGACAGGGGGCAAAAGGCTACACCTTC CSVDDRQGAKGYTF
TRBJ2-3 once TRBV15 . TGTGCCACCAGCAGAGATGTCTCTGGGGGGCCAAGCACAGATACGCAGTATTTT CATSRDVSGGPSTDTQYF
TRBJ2-5 few TRBV7-9 TRBD1 TGTGCCAGCAGCTTCACCGGGACAGGAGGCGAGACCCAGTACTTC CASSFTGTGGETQYF
TRBJ1-2 . TRBV19 TRBD1 TGTGCCAGTAAGATGACAGGGTTTTATGGCTACACCTTC CASKMTGFYGYTF
TRBJ1-1 . TRBV11-2 . TGTGCCAGCAGCGGAGACCCGGGGGGCACTGAAGCTTTCTTT CASSGDPGGTEAFF
TRBJ2-5 . TRBV5-4 TRBD2 TGTGCCAGCAGCTCGAGCGGGGGGCCACCTCTCCAAGAGACCCAGTACTTC CASSSSGGPPLQETQYF
TRBJ1-5 . TRBV11-2 . TGTGCCAGCAGCTTAGGCTTGGGGACCCCCCAGCATTTT CASSLGLGTPQHF
TRBJ2-1 . TRBV10-3 . TGTGCCATCAGCCCGGGGAACTACAATGAGCAGTTCTTC CAISPGNYNEQFF
TRBJ2-7 . TRBV3-1/TRBV3-2 TRBD2 TGTGCCAGCAGCCAAAGTTCGGGACTAGCTTCCTCCGAGCAGTACTTC CASSQSSGLASSEQYF
TRBJ1-2 . TRBV13 . TGTGCCAGCAGCTTAGAGGACTATGGCTACACCTTC CASSLEDYGYTF
TRBJ2-1 once TRBV24-1 TRBD2 TGTGCCACCAGGCCGGGACTAGCGGACCCCTACGGGGACAATGAGCAGTTCTTC CATRPGLADPYGDNEQFF
TRBJ1-3 . TRBV6-5 . TGTGCCAGCAGAGAGAGGGGGACTGGAAACACCATATATTTT CASRERGTGNTIYF
TRBJ1-1 few TRBV7-9 . TGTGCCAGCAGCCGACCCTACAGGGACGGAGGCACTGAAGCTTTCTTT CASSRPYRDGGTEAFF
TRBJ2-5 . TRBV7-6 TRBD1 TGTGCCAGCAGCTTAGCGTTGATGGGAGGACAGGGGGTTGAGACCCAGTACTTC CASSLALMGGQGVETQYF
TRBJ2-3 . TRBV7-9 . TGTGCCAGCAGCTTCATACAGGGCAGCACAGATACGCAGTATTTT CASSFIQGSTDTQYF
TRBJ2-7 few TRBV7-9 . TGTGCCAGCAGCCCAGATGGGGGCGAGCAGTACTTC CASSPDGGEQYF
TRBJ2-6 . TRBV11-2 TRBD1 TGTGCCAGCAACACGGGGACAGGCCCACACTCTGGGGCCAACGTCCTGACTTTC CASNTGTGPHSGANVLTF
TRBJ1-1 . TRBV4-3 . TGCGCCAGCAGCCAAGAGTCGCACACACGCACTGAAGCTTTCTTT CASSQESHTRTEAFF
TRBJ1-2 few TRBV3-1/TRBV3-2 . TGTGCCAGCAGCCAAGATAACAGGGCCTACACCTTC CASSQDNRAYTF
TRBJ2-1 . TRBV7-9 TRBD2 TGTGCCACCCGACTAGCGGGGAGCTCCTACAATGAGCAGTTCTTC CATRLAGSSYNEQFF
TRBJ1-2 many TRBV4-1 . TGCGCCAGCAGCGCACAGGCAGGGCCTAACTATGGCTACACCTTC CASSAQAGPNYGYTF